This entry lists 30 T cell receptor beta chains sequenced from one sample in a study of T cells in Graves' hyperthyroidism and ophthalmopathy. Researchers took RNA transcripts and amplified the TCR beta CDR3 regions from them. First-round RT-PCR targeting the TCR CDR3 was performed with the HTBI primer set. TCRdb passed the multiplex PCR reads through MiXCR, listing each CDR3 protein once. The sample records fewer than 650,000 distinct CDR3 sequences, more than 13% being singletons. The sample taken for sequencing was blood. These receptors were taken from a woman aged 18-29 years with Graves' ophthalmopathy.

This clonotype was recorded many times. The V call is TRBV9, the J call TRBJ2-7, with 7 bases that match TRBD1. In germline, CDR1 is SGDLS, CDR2 YYNGEE. The CDR3 runs to 16 residues. V dropped 0 bases and J dropped 4; count of bases not matched to a gene: 10. The CDR3 loop reads CASSVGLGTDLYEQYF. In DNA form, the CDR3 reads TGTGCCAGCAGCGTAGGGCTGGGGACAGACCTATACGAGCAGTACTTC.

This sequence joins TRBV7-9 and TRBJ1-5; D unclear. CDR1 is SEHNR and CDR2 is FQNEAQ in the germline V gene (reference sequence). Trimming took off 1 base at V and 9 bases at J, with 10 bases between the two ends. CDR3 size: 13 residues. CDR3 DNA: TGTGCCAGCAGCTTAGGTCAGGCCTGGCCCCAGCATTTT. This translates into CASSLGQAWPQHF.

The rearrangement uses TRBV20-1 and TRBJ2-2, with D possibly being TRBD1 or TRBD2 (5 bases each). Per the germline V gene, CDR1 is DFQATT and CDR2 is SNEGSKA (reference sequence). Trimming removed 3 bases from V and 2 bases from J, with 13 bases in between. The CDR3 is 15 residues long. Here the CDR3 DNA reads TGCAGTGCTAGTTTGGGACCCGTAAACACCGGGGAGCTGTTTTTT. Protein: CSASLGPVNTGELFF.

The chain recombines TRBV12-5 with TRBJ1-4, with D uncertain. CDR3 size: 19 residues. From germline, CDR1 is LGHNT and CDR2 FRNRAP. The V end was cut by 0 bases, the J end by 1 base, with 18 bases between. The CDR3 loop is CASGLVRADFLGTNEKLFF. CDR3 coding DNA: TGTGCTAGTGGTTTGGTACGGGCTGACTTTCTCGGAACTAATGAAAAACTGTTTTTT.

This clonotype was found many times. The V gene is TRBV7-9, the J gene TRBJ1-2, with a weak D call TRBD1 (6 bases). The CDR3 sequence is 14 residues long. The germline V gene encodes CDR1 SEHNR and CDR2 FQNEAQ (reference sequence). V lost 2 bases, J lost 4 bases, and 11 bases lay in between. CDR3 region: CASSLTEDSYGYTF. The DNA of the CDR3 is TGTGCCAGCAGCTTAACCGAGGACAGCTATGGCTACACCTTC.

Ten or more counts support this clonotype. This chain uses TRBV20-1 with TRBJ1-6; D is perhaps TRBD1 (6 bases). Looked up from germline, CDR1 is DFQATT and CDR2 is SNEGSKA (reference sequence). The length of the CDR3 is 16 residues. The V and J ends lost 0 bases and 4 bases respectively, with 13 bases between them. CDR3 sequence (DNA): TGCAGTGCTAGAGAGGTAGACAGGTGGTATAATTCACCCCTCCACTTT. Protein product: CSAREVDRWYNSPLHF.

This chain joins TRBV6-5 and TRBJ1-2; TRBD1 matches at 8 bases. Looked up from germline, CDR1 is MNHEY and CDR2 is SVGAGI. Unmatched junction bases numbered 9, after V lost 0 bases and J lost 6 bases. There are 16 residues in the CDR3. CDR3 sequence (DNA): TGTGCCAGCAGTTACTCGAAGGCAGGGGGCGCGGATGGCTACACCTTC. Its translation is CASSYSKAGGADGYTF.

This clonotype was recorded many times. V is TRBV6-2 or TRBV6-3 and J is TRBJ2-7; 8 bases agree with TRBD2. V shed 2 bases and J 5 bases; nucleotides not matched to a gene: 5. Per germline, CDR1 MNHEY and CDR2 SVGEGT. The CDR3 runs to 14 residues. The DNA of the CDR3 is TGTGCCAGCAGTTACCGGCGGGAGGTCCACGAGCAGTACTTC. This sequence encodes CASSYRREVHEQYF.

This clonotype was detected ten times or more. V usage is TRBV7-3 and J usage is TRBJ2-3, with 12 nucleotides matching TRBD1. V lost 5 bases and J lost 6; bases outside the gene matches: 9. The CDR3 sequence is 16 residues long. Germline lookup yields CDR1 SGHTA and CDR2 FQGTGA. CDR3 coding DNA: TGTGCCAGCAGCCCAAGCGGGACAGGGGGCGTGGATACGCAGTATTTT. Amino acids: CASSPSGTGGVDTQYF.

This clonotype showed up many times. In nucleotides, the CDR3 is TGTGCCAGCAGCTTAGTAGGGGTCCAAGAGACCCAGTACTTC. It yields the protein CASSLVGVQETQYF. V usage is TRBV7-9 and J usage is TRBJ2-5; TRBD1 might be the D (5 bases). The CDR3 runs 14 residues. With 1 base removed from V and 1 base from J, the gap between germline ends came to 7 bases. Germline values: CDR1 SEHNR, CDR2 FQNEAQ (reference sequence).

The chain uses TRBV6-1 and TRBJ1-4; D is unclear. Deletions cut 7 bases from V and 8 bases from J, with 17 bases between. Germline V gene sequence: CDR1 MNHNS, CDR2 SASEGT. This CDR3 is built from 14 residues. DNA of the CDR3: TGTGCCAGCACGGTGCGGGCCGCGGGCGAAAAACTGTTTTTT. It specifies CASTVRAAGEKLFF.

This clonotype was counted ten times or more. The chain is built from TRBV7-9 and TRBJ2-7; 8 positions agree with TRBD1. Trimming removed 4 bases from V and 4 bases from J; junction bases left unmatched: 6. CDR1 SEHNR and CDR2 FQNEAQ come from the germline V gene (reference sequence). The CDR3 loop spans 14 amino acids. The CDR3 nucleotides are TGTGCCAGCAGCTCCCGACAGGGGCTGTACGAGCAGTACTTC. As protein: CASSSRQGLYEQYF.

This clonotype was seen many times. The V call is TRBV18, the J call TRBJ2-3, with D tentatively TRBD1 (6 bases). The CDR3 is 15 amino acids. Germline V CDR1 and CDR2: KGHSH, LQKENI. Trimming removed 1 base from V and 6 bases from J, with 14 bases in between. For the CDR3, the DNA is TGTGCCAGCTCACCACTGGGACACGGGGAGGATACGCAGTATTTT. Amino acids: CASSPLGHGEDTQYF.

The count of this clonotype is one. The chain joins TRBV9 to TRBJ1-2; TRBD1 matches 9 bases. The V gene end was trimmed by 2 bases and the J gene end by 0 bases; junction bases not matched to a gene: 5. The CDR3 sequence is 16 residues long. In germline, CDR1 is SGDLS, CDR2 YYNGEE. CDR3 nucleotides: TGTGCCAGCAGCGTTTATCGGACAGGGGCTAACTATGGCTACACCTTC. Residues: CASSVYRTGANYGYTF.

There are many counts of this clonotype. The V and J genes are TRBV30 and TRBJ2-3; 9 nucleotides line up with TRBD2. From germline, CDR1 is GTSNPN and CDR2 SVGIG (reference sequence). The CDR3 spans 13 residues. Losses at the gene ends were 6 bases for V and 4 bases for J; bases not matched to a gene: 5. The CDR3 here is CACLAGVADTQYF. CDR3 coding DNA: TGTGCCTGCTTAGCGGGAGTGGCAGATACGCAGTATTTT. The whole variable domain, filled in from reference TRBV30 and TRBJ2-3, reads SQTIHQWPATLVQPVGSPLSLECTVEGTSNPNLYWYRQAAGRGLQLLFYSVGIGQISSEVPQNLSASRPQDRQFILSSKKLLLSDSGFYLCACLAGVADTQYFGPGTRLTVL.

A few counts support this clonotype. The chain couples TRBV10-3 to TRBJ1-3; no definite D call. The V gene lost 5 bases and the J gene lost 0 bases, with 11 bases spanning the gap. Germline V gives CDR1 ENHRY, CDR2 SYGVKD. The CDR3 has 15 amino acids. In DNA, the CDR3 is TGTGCCATCAGTAGAGAAGTTATCTCTGGAAACACCATATATTTT. As protein: CAISREVISGNTIYF.

J is TRBJ2-3 and V is TRBV6-2 or TRBV6-3, with TRBD2 matching 11 bases. Unmatched junction bases numbered 7, after V lost 2 bases and J lost 3 bases. The CDR3 runs 17 residues. Looked up from germline, CDR1 is MNHEY and CDR2 is SVGEGT. The CDR3 DNA reads TGTGCCAGCAGTTACATGCGGGCTAGCGGGAGGACAGATACGCAGTATTTT. Translated: CASSYMRASGRTDTQYF.

This clonotype has ten or more counts. This chain uses TRBV7-2 with TRBJ2-1; D is ambiguous. This CDR3 comprises 15 residues. Germline values: CDR1 SGHTA, CDR2 FQGNSA. V dropped 1 base and J dropped 8 bases, with 15 bases sitting between them. The CDR3 DNA reads TGTGCCAGCAGCTTAGTGAGACGCGCAAGCGATGAGCAGTTCTTC. Translation: CASSLVRRASDEQFF.

This clonotype was observed once. The V call is TRBV7-9, the J call TRBJ2-7; D is ambiguous. Germline V gives CDR1 SEHNR, CDR2 FQNEAQ (reference sequence). This CDR3 is 15 amino acids long. The germline V and J ends were trimmed by 5 bases and 6 bases, with 20 bases remaining between them. CDR3 sequence: CASSPRKSMGIEQYF. The CDR3 DNA reads TGTGCCAGCAGCCCCAGAAAGTCTATGGGTATCGAGCAGTACTTC.

The V call is TRBV5-1, the J call TRBJ2-7; 14 nucleotides align to TRBD2. Losses at the gene ends were 4 bases for V and 6 bases for J; bases not matched to a gene: 6. CDR3 size: 15 residues. The germline V gene has CDR1 SGHRS and CDR2 YFSETQ. The CDR3 protein is CASSAGLAGVGEQYF. CDR3 nucleotide sequence: TGCGCCAGCAGCGCGGGACTAGCGGGAGTTGGCGAGCAGTACTTC.

The rearrangement joins TRBV4-3 to TRBJ2-3; 9 positions match TRBD2. The CDR3 spans 18 residues. Trimming removed 3 bases from V and 1 base from J; junction bases left unmatched: 11. Germline V gene sequence: CDR1 LGHNA, CDR2 YSLEER. The CDR3 loop is CASSQRTSAMIRTDTQYF. CDR3 nucleotide sequence: TGCGCCAGCAGCCAGAGGACTAGCGCGATGATTCGCACAGATACGCAGTATTTT.

In this sample, this clonotype turned up many times. The chain carries TRBV6-1 and TRBJ1-5; D unclear. V lost 3 bases, J lost 2 bases, and 8 bases lay in between. CDR3 length: 14 amino acids. CDR1 MNHNS and CDR2 SASEGT come from the germline V gene. The CDR3 region is CASSDLARNQPQHF. The CDR3 DNA reads TGTGCCAGCAGTGATCTTGCCCGCAATCAGCCCCAGCATTTT.

This clonotype has just a few counts. The chain combines TRBV7-2 with TRBJ1-1; possible D gene TRBD1, 5 bases. Trimming took 4 bases from V and 7 from J, leaving 13 bases between them. This CDR3 spans 13 amino acids. CDR1 is SGHTA and CDR2 is FQGNSA in the germline V gene. The CDR3 DNA is TGTGCCAGCAGCTCATCTGGGGGGGGTGAAGCTTTCTTT. Its protein is CASSSSGGGEAFF.

Worth noting for this clonotype: Since a much larger clone is just one base distant, this may be a read error. The chain carries TRBV4-2 and TRBJ2-1; D gene uncertain. The V end lost 4 bases, the J end lost 10 bases, and 14 bases lay between the germline ends. The V gene's germline CDR1 is LGHNA and CDR2 YNFKEQ. The CDR3 has 13 residues. The CDR3 coding sequence is TGTGCCAGCAGCCGGCTGGACCAATACGAGCAGTTCTTC. The encoded protein is CASSRLDQYEQFF.

This clonotype was counted a few times. One end of the junction fails to match germline, which may point to a read error. The rearrangement links TRBV7-2 to TRBJ2-1; D may be TRBD1 or TRBD2 (5 bases each). CDR1 is SGHTA, CDR2 FQGNSA, per germline. The length of the CDR3 is 13 residues. Written as DNA, the CDR3 is TGTGCCAGCAGCCCAGGGACCTACAATGAGCAGCTCTTC. This sequence encodes CASSPGTYNEQLF. Together with reference TRBV7-2 and TRBJ2-1, the CDR3 gives the full variable domain: GAGVSQSPSNKVTEKGKDVELRCDPISGHTALYWYRQSLGQGLEFLIYFQGNSAPDKSGLPSDRFSAERTGGSVSTLTIQRTQQEDSAVYLCASSPGTYNEQLFGPGTRLTVL.

This clonotype was observed at least ten times. V usage is TRBV29-1 and J usage is TRBJ2-7; D not certain. CDR1 is SQVTM and CDR2 is ANQGSEA in the germline V gene. Deletions cut 1 base from V and 5 bases from J, with 12 bases between. The CDR3 length is 13 residues. The CDR3 reads CSVEGPRWDEQYF. The CDR3 nucleotides are TGCAGCGTTGAAGGGCCGAGATGGGACGAGCAGTACTTC.

This clonotype has at least ten counts. The chain uses TRBV5-1 and TRBJ1-6; D is perhaps TRBD1 (6 bases). The CDR3 extends over 16 amino acids. Looked up from germline, CDR1 is SGHRS and CDR2 is YFSETQ. Trimming shortened V by 0 bases and J by 6 bases, and 13 bases separated the two germline ends. CDR3 coding DNA: TGCGCCAGCAGCTTGGACAGGGCACAACGTAATTCACCCCTCCACTTT. Protein: CASSLDRAQRNSPLHF. Complete variable domain (other parts from reference TRBV5-1 and TRBJ1-6): KAGVTQTPRYLIKTRGQQVTLSCSPISGHRSVSWYQQTPGQGLQFLFEYFSETQRNKGNFPGRFSGRQFSNSRSEMNVSTLELGDSALYLCASSLDRAQRNSPLHFGNGTRLTVT.

Many counts were recorded for this clonotype. At one of its ends the junction is not consistent with the germline gene, which may arise from a read error. The V call is TRBV20-1, the J call TRBJ2-7; possibly TRBD1 or TRBD2 for D (5 bases each). Germline values: CDR1 DFQATT, CDR2 SNEGSKA (reference sequence). This CDR3 is built from 14 residues. The CDR3 DNA is TGCAGTGCTAGTGATACTCATCGGGGCTACAAGCAGTACTTC. Its protein product is CSASDTHRGYKQYF.

This clonotype was detected many times. The V gene is TRBV20-1, the J gene TRBJ1-2; the match to TRBD1 covers 8 bases. Losses at the gene ends were 1 base for V and 6 bases for J; bases not matched to a gene: 10. This CDR3 comprises 15 residues. Germline V gene data show CDR1 as DFQATT and CDR2 as SNEGSKA (reference sequence). The CDR3 reads CSARASGTGGNGYTF. Here the CDR3 DNA reads TGCAGTGCTAGAGCTTCCGGGACAGGAGGTAATGGCTACACCTTC.

This clonotype was recorded a few times. This chain joins TRBV29-1 and TRBJ2-3; TRBD2 matches at 7 bases. Trimming at V came to 4 bases and at J to 2 bases, leaving 3 bases not matched to a gene. CDR1 is SQVTM and CDR2 is ANQGSEA in the germline V gene. The CDR3 has 13 residues. This chain's CDR3 is CSVAGRTTDTQYF. The CDR3 nucleotides are TGCAGCGTTGCCGGGAGGACCACAGATACGCAGTATTTT.